This T cell receptor beta chain was profiled in a study of cytomegalovirus exposure and HLA in healthy donors. Study-wide findings and caveats: Reportedly, fewer N-insertions than the approximately 700-donor mean appeared in an Asian-associated ancestry cluster in a later analysis. Presence/absence comparisons presumed near-even sequencing depth among donors. Sequencing probably produced one cluster of sequence variants that were highly shared. Later examination showed HLA-associated TCR beta chains had greater clonal expansion than equally common others.

With respect to this clone: The antigen is not known.

The CDR3 contains 14 residues. Germline values: CDR1 SGDLS, CDR2 YYNGEE. Trimming shortened V by 3 bases and J by 3 bases, and 9 bases separated the two germline ends. Vbeta (60) and Jbeta (13) primers were used in the PCR. The method was immunoSEQ multiplex PCR; TCRdb's version includes in-frame clones alone and lacks a portion of them. The sample spans some 43,000 clones; the ten largest clones claim about 1.7%. This TCR came from a woman aged 25-40 years in good health and CMV-seronegative. The rearrangement uses TRBV9 and TRBJ2-2, with a possible D match to TRBD2 (5 bases). The sample comprised PBMCs. CDR3 loop: CASSERADTGELFF. In nucleotides, the CDR3 is TGTGCCAGCAGCGAGAGGGCAGACACCGGGGAGCTGTTTTTT. Based on the CDR3 plus reference TRBV9 and TRBJ2-2, the full variable domain is DSGVTQTPKHLITATGQRVTLRCSPRSGDLSVYWYQQSLDQGLQFLIQYYNGEERAKGNILERFSAQQFPDLHSELNLSSLELGDSALYFCASSERADTGELFFGEGSRLTVL.